This T cell receptor beta chain was recorded in a study of T-cell reconstitution after alpha-beta-depleted transplantation in children. The study, taken as a whole, reports: Expanded graft clones, several hundred of them, were reportedly the source of alpha-beta T cells about two months after transplant. T-cell counts and diversity at one year post-transplant came mainly from newly produced T cells.

TCRbeta library preparation incorporated unique molecular identifiers. A single record per CDR3 protein comes from TCRdb applying MiXCR to the PCR reads. The sample consists of around 210,000 distinct CDR3 sequences, about 7% of them appearing once. This clonotype has ten or more counts. Its antigen is still unknown. The germline V and J ends were trimmed by 5 bases and 1 base, with 11 bases remaining between them. Germline V gene data show CDR1 as SGHTA and CDR2 as FQGNSA. This CDR3 has 15 residues. This TCR was recovered from a boy aged 2 to 9 with acute lymphoblastic leukemia, due to receive a stem cell transplant. The source material was PBMCs, sampled before TCRalphabeta/CD19-depleted stem cell transplant. V is TRBV7-2 and J is TRBJ2-2; the D gene is possibly TRBD2 (6 bases). CDR3 in amino acids: CASSARRGNTGELFF. CDR3 nucleotide sequence: TGTGCCAGCAGCGCACGGCGGGGGAACACCGGGGAGCTGTTTTTT.